The T cell receptor (beta chain) under discussion was sequenced for a study of tumor and adjacent non-tumor tissue in lung cancer. This sample's RNA came from whole unsorted tissue. Distant lung tissue was collected more than 3 cm away from the tumor edge. On this clonotype: Because it lacks the conserved phenylalanine or tryptophan at the end, this CDR3 is likely a read error.

This CDR3 comprises 14 residues. Looked up from germline, CDR1 is SQVTM and CDR2 is ANQGSEA. Three rounds of nested PCR, following a modified ARM-PCR protocol, produced the TCRbeta library. MiXCR, run by TCRdb on the multiplex PCR reads, gives a single entry per CDR3 protein. Counted here are approximately 53,000 distinct CDR3 sequences, 74% occurring once; the ten biggest clones make up roughly a quarter. The chain couples TRBV29-1 to TRBJ2-2; D is unclear. Sequenced: distant non-tumor lung tissue. The receptor's source is a woman in her sixties or seventies with non-small cell lung cancer. The CDR3 sequence: CSVTRRTNTVELFL. Here the CDR3 DNA reads TGCAGCGTTACAAGGAGAACGAACACCGTGGAGCTGTTTCTT.